This T cell receptor (beta chain) was identified during a study of T cells in Graves' hyperthyroidism and ophthalmopathy. Amplification yielded TCR beta CDR3 regions, with RNA transcripts as the source. HTBI primers drove first-round RT-PCR of the TCR CDR3. TCRdb processed the multiplex PCR reads anew with MiXCR; each CDR3 protein has one entry. The sample carries approximately 600,000 distinct CDR3 sequences, roughly 14% recorded once. The junction had 7 bases not matched to a gene; V was cut back by 1 base and J by 4 bases. CDR3 length equals 17 residues. Study outcomes and limitations: Most thyroid clonotypes expanded above 0.001 were also detected in blood.

This clonotype was recorded many times. Its specificity is not known. The TCR comes from a middle-aged woman with Graves' ophthalmopathy. V usage is TRBV12-3 or TRBV12-4 and J usage is TRBJ2-2; TRBD2 matches at 9 bases. The sample was blood. The CDR3 sequence is CASSLVAGAPGTGELFF. In nucleotides, the CDR3 is TGTGCCAGCAGTTTAGTAGCGGGAGCCCCGGGCACCGGGGAGCTGTTTTTT.